Following are 28 T cell receptor beta chains from one sample sequenced in a study of blood T cells in healthy people across ages. A second PCR, run for about 7 to 11 cycles, used a sample-barcoded 5' primer plus a J-beta primer mix. One entry per CDR3 protein results from TCRdb running MiXCR on the 5' RACE reads. The data show about 290,000 distinct CDR3 sequences, about 25% seen once. Source material: blood. All receptors derive from a woman in her 70s in good health.

This rearrangement joins TRBV27 to TRBJ1-4; the D is unclear. CDR1 is MNHEY and CDR2 is SMNVEV in the germline V gene (reference sequence). The V gene lost 4 bases and the J gene lost 3 bases, with 18 bases spanning the gap. This CDR3 has 17 residues. CDR3 loop: CASSWKPPKPPNEKLFF. The CDR3 nucleotides are TGTGCCAGCAGTTGGAAGCCTCCGAAGCCACCTAATGAAAAACTGTTTTTT. The entire variable domain, with the rest obtained from reference TRBV27 and TRBJ1-4, is as follows: EAQVTQNPRYLITVTGKKLTVTCSQNMNHEYMSWYRQDPGLGLRQIYYSMNVEVTDKGDVPEGYKVSRKEKRNFPLILESPSPNQTSLYFCASSWKPPKPPNEKLFFGSGTQLSVL.

The CDR3 region has the DNA TGCGCCAGCAGCTTGGACCCCAGGGTAAACACTGAAGCTTTCTTT. This gives the protein CASSLDPRVNTEAFF. V and J are TRBV5-1 and TRBJ1-1, with D possibly being TRBD1 (5 bases). CDR1 is SGHRS and CDR2 is YFSETQ in the germline V gene. V shed 0 bases and J shed 2 bases, with 11 bases lying between them. The CDR3 is 15 residues long.

This sequence joins TRBV7-9 and TRBJ1-1; D not resolved. The CDR3 has 11 amino acids. The germline CDR1 and CDR2 sequences are SEHNR and FQNEAQ (reference sequence). V was pared by 3 bases and J by 7 bases, with 6 bases between. The CDR3 sequence is CASSFQVEAFF. The CDR3, as DNA: TGTGCCAGCAGCTTTCAAGTTGAAGCTTTCTTT. The whole variable domain, remainder taken from reference TRBV7-9 and TRBJ1-1, is DTGVSQNPRHKITKRGQNVTFRCDPISEHNRLYWYRQTLGQGPEFLTYFQNEAQLEKSRLLSDRFSAERPKGSFSTLEIQRTEQGDSAMYLCASSFQVEAFFGQGTRLTVV.

This chain uses TRBV3-1 with TRBJ1-2, with 8 positions matching TRBD1. The CDR3 has 15 residues. Germline V CDR1 and CDR2: LGHDT, YNNKEL (reference sequence). V lost 3 bases and J lost 4; bases outside the gene matches: 7. CDR3 in amino acids: CASSHTAGGAYGYTF. CDR3 in DNA: TGTGCCAGCAGCCATACAGCAGGGGGCGCCTATGGCTACACCTTC.

There are many counts of this clonotype. The V gene is TRBV7-2, the J gene TRBJ2-1; 10 positions agree with TRBD2. Germline V gives CDR1 SGHTA, CDR2 FQGNSA. The V segment lost 5 bases and the J segment 2 bases; nucleotides outside the gene matches: 3. CDR3 length: 15 amino acids. The CDR3 region has the DNA TGTGCCAGCAGCCGACTAGCGGGCGCCTACAATGAGCAGTTCTTC. Amino acids: CASSRLAGAYNEQFF.

This clonotype was recorded a few times. The chain has TRBV9 and TRBJ2-3; 11 bases are a match to TRBD2. V trimming: 2 bases; J trimming: 5 bases; junction bases outside the gene matches: 4. The CDR3 is made up of 15 amino acids. The germline V gene has CDR1 SGDLS and CDR2 YYNGEE. The CDR3 nucleotides are TGTGCCAGCAGCGTTAGCGGGAGGGCCATAGATACGCAGTATTTT. The encoded protein is CASSVSGRAIDTQYF.

For this clonotype: The junction and the germline gene differ at one end; a read error may be behind it. This rearrangement joins TRBV2 to TRBJ2-5; unclear D gene. This CDR3 has 11 amino acids. Germline-derived CDR1 and CDR2 are SNHLY and FYNNEI. CDR3: CAVQIFETQYF. In DNA, the CDR3 is TGTGCCGTCCAGATATTCGAGACACAGTACTTC.

As for this clonotype: Its ends do not fully match the called genes, so a read error is possible. The J gene is TRBJ2-2, the V gene TRBV19, with TRBD1 identical over 8 bases. The CDR3 is 15 amino acids. CDR1 is LNHDA, CDR2 SQIVND, per germline (reference sequence). In DNA form, the CDR3 reads TGTGCCAGTAGTACCCGGGACAGGCTAACCGCGGAGCTGTTTTTT. This translates into CASSTRDRLTAELFF.

This clonotype was counted ten times or more. The chain employs TRBV6-6 and TRBJ2-3; TRBD2 matches 7 bases. The CDR3 extends over 14 amino acids. Germline CDR1 reads MNHNY; CDR2 reads SVGAGI (reference sequence). J was trimmed by 4 bases and V by 8 bases; bases with no gene match: 9. This CDR3 reads CASSMGGSSDTQYF. Here the CDR3 DNA reads TGTGCCAGCTCTATGGGCGGGAGTTCAGATACGCAGTATTTT.

The rearrangement uses TRBV3-1 and TRBJ2-2, with 8 bases aligning to TRBD2. The CDR3 is 18 residues long. With V trimmed by 6 bases and J by 3 bases, 15 bases remained unmatched. CDR1 LGHDT and CDR2 YNNKEL come from the germline V gene (reference sequence). CDR3 nucleotide sequence: TGTGCCAGCAGTCCGTCGGGCCCCCAGCGGGAGCACACCGGGGAGCTGTTTTTT. This sequence encodes CASSPSGPQREHTGELFF. Filled out from reference TRBV3-1 and TRBJ2-2, the complete variable domain reads DTAVSQTPKYLVTQMGNDKSIKCEQNLGHDTMYWYKQDSKKFLKIMFSYNNKELIINETVPNRFSPKSPDKAHLNLHINSLELGDSAVYFCASSPSGPQREHTGELFFGEGSRLTVL.

This clonotype has more than one count but fewer than ten. Written as DNA, the CDR3 is TGTGCCAGCAGCTTAGCTTATAGGGAACGGCGGGGTTTGAAAGCTTTCTTT. Amino acids: CASSLAYRERRGLKAFF. V usage is TRBV7-8 and J usage is TRBJ1-1; D call uncertain. Germline V gene sequence: CDR1 SGHVS, CDR2 FQNEAQ. V shed 0 bases and J shed 9 bases, with 23 bases lying between them. The CDR3 extends over 17 amino acids.

This rearrangement joins TRBV6-1 to TRBJ2-5, with 10 positions matching TRBD2. The CDR3 consists of 13 residues. Germline CDR1 MNHNS, CDR2 SASEGT. V shed 4 bases and J 7 bases; nucleotides not matched to a gene: 3. Here the CDR3 reads CASSVEREGTQYF. CDR3 DNA: TGTGCCAGCAGTGTGGAGCGGGAGGGGACCCAGTACTTC.

The rearrangement uses TRBV4-2 and TRBJ2-5, with 7 bases identical to TRBD1. CDR3 length equals 15 residues. With 1 base clipped from V and 3 bases from J, the junction kept 5 bases outside the gene matches. The germline V gene has CDR1 LGHNA and CDR2 YNFKEQ. CDR3 bases: TGTGCCAGCAGCCAAGTGGGGACAGCTGAAGAGACCCAGTACTTC. Amino acid sequence: CASSQVGTAEETQYF.

This chain connects TRBV28 to TRBJ1-1, with TRBD1 identical over 10 bases. Losses at the gene ends were 5 bases for V and 7 bases for J; bases not matched to a gene: 10. Per germline, CDR1 MDHEN and CDR2 SYDVKM. The CDR3 totals 15 residues. DNA for the CDR3: TGTGCCAGCAGTCCGACGGGACAGGGGAAGGGTGAAGCTTTCTTT. Protein: CASSPTGQGKGEAFF.

The chain uses TRBV7-2 and TRBJ1-1; tentative D call: TRBD1 (5 bases). This CDR3 is built from 15 residues. Germline loops: CDR1 SGHTA, CDR2 FQGNSA. Trimming took 5 bases from V and 4 from J, leaving 17 bases between them. The chain's CDR3 is CASSPSGGGRTEAFF. CDR3 in DNA: TGTGCCAGCAGCCCTAGTGGTGGGGGACGCACTGAAGCTTTCTTT.

This chain connects TRBV19 to TRBJ1-4; D gene unclear. V dropped 1 base and J dropped 7 bases, with 7 bases sitting between them. This CDR3 spans 13 amino acids. Germline CDR1 LNHDA, CDR2 SQIVND (reference sequence). The CDR3 nucleotides read TGTGCCAGTAGTATAGTAGCCGTTGAAAAACTGTTTTTT. Protein sequence: CASSIVAVEKLFF.

The J gene is TRBJ1-6, the V gene TRBV3-1, with D maybe TRBD1 (5 bases). Germline V gene lookup returns CDR1 LGHDT and CDR2 YNNKEL (reference sequence). V was cut by 4 bases and J by 10 bases, with 14 bases left in between. The CDR3 totals 14 residues. The CDR3 loop is CASSPTGAQSPLHF. The CDR3 DNA sequence: TGTGCCAGCAGCCCGACTGGGGCCCAGTCACCCCTCCACTTT.

The CDR3 here is CSVLTEADTQYF. The CDR3 bases are TGCAGCGTTTTAACAGAGGCAGATACGCAGTATTTT. The chain links TRBV29-1 to TRBJ2-3; D gene ambiguous. Trimming pared 5 bases from V and 4 bases from J, leaving 10 bases between. The CDR3 contains 12 residues. Germline V gives CDR1 SQVTM, CDR2 ANQGSEA.

On this clonotype itself: Lacking the conserved final phenylalanine or tryptophan, this CDR3 likely reflects a read error. This chain uses TRBV29-1 with TRBJ2-5, with D perhaps TRBD2 (6 bases). The germline V gene encodes CDR1 SQVTM and CDR2 ANQGSEA. There are 13 residues in the CDR3. V gave up 7 bases and J gave up 3 bases, with 15 bases separating them. For the CDR3, the DNA is TGCAGCGCTCCTCTAGCGCCTAAAGAGACCCAGTACCTC. This codes for CSAPLAPKETQYL.

The chain employs TRBV5-1 and TRBJ2-3; TRBD1 aligns across 9 bases. Germline CDR1 and CDR2: SGHRS and YFSETQ. V lost 6 bases to trimming and J lost 4 bases; unmatched junction nucleotides: 9. The CDR3 consists of 15 residues. CDR3 loop: CASTLGTGTADTQYF. The DNA for the CDR3 is TGCGCCAGCACCTTAGGGACAGGGACTGCAGATACGCAGTATTTT.

The chain combines TRBV4-3 with TRBJ2-7; the D gene could be TRBD1 or TRBD2 (5 bases each). Germline CDR1 is LGHNA and CDR2 is YSLEER. CDR3 size: 18 residues. V was shortened by 0 bases and J by 3 bases, with 21 bases between the two germline ends. The DNA of the CDR3 is TGCGCCAGCAGCCAAGACCTTCCCGGGACCATAAGGGGCTACGAGCAGTACTTC. The encoded protein is CASSQDLPGTIRGYEQYF.

The V gene is TRBV28, the J gene TRBJ2-7; TRBD1 agrees at 10 bases. CDR3 length: 11 amino acids. Losses at the gene ends were 6 bases for V and 10 bases for J; bases not matched to a gene: 3. Germline CDR1 is MDHEN and CDR2 is SYDVKM. This CDR3 reads CASRDRGRQYF. CDR3 nucleotides: TGTGCCAGCAGAGACAGGGGGCGACAGTACTTC.

In its sample, this clonotype was seen many times. The J gene is TRBJ2-1, the V gene TRBV20-1, with D possibly called TRBD1 or TRBD2 (5 bases each). The ends were cut back, 2 bases at V and 5 bases at J, with 16 bases in the middle. CDR3 length equals 15 residues. From germline, CDR1 is DFQATT and CDR2 SNEGSKA (reference sequence). The CDR3 loop is CSARPGLVGNNEQFF. In DNA form, the CDR3 reads TGCAGTGCTAGACCGGGGCTAGTGGGAAACAATGAGCAGTTCTTC.

This clonotype has more than one count but fewer than ten. The J gene is TRBJ1-5, the V gene TRBV20-1, with 10 bases that match TRBD1. CDR1 and CDR2 (germline): DFQATT, SNEGSKA (reference sequence). After removal of 5 bases from V and 0 bases from J, the junction contained 10 bases not matched to a gene. The CDR3 runs 17 residues. The CDR3 loop is CSASGTGDLYSNQPQHF. CDR3 nucleotide sequence: TGCAGTGCTTCCGGGACAGGGGACCTTTATAGCAATCAGCCCCAGCATTTT.

The chain combines TRBV6-2 or TRBV6-3 with TRBJ2-7, with TRBD1 matching 7 bases. V lost 4 bases and J lost 6; bases outside the gene matches: 15. Germline lookup yields CDR1 MNHEY and CDR2 SVGEGT. CDR3 length equals 16 residues. In DNA form, the CDR3 reads TGTGCCAGCAGTTCTTGGACAGGTTGGCGACCAGGCGAGCAGTACTTC. This codes for CASSSWTGWRPGEQYF.

This clonotype appeared a single time. The genes are TRBV18 and TRBJ1-1; no reliable D call. Looked up from germline, CDR1 is KGHSH and CDR2 is LQKENI. This CDR3 contains 15 residues. V was trimmed by 1 base and J by 1 base, leaving 10 bases between them. The CDR3: CASSPRGEGNTEAFF. In nucleotides, the CDR3 is TGTGCCAGCTCACCACGGGGAGAAGGGAACACTGAAGCTTTCTTT.

This clonotype has only a few counts. The gene calls are TRBV11-2 and TRBJ2-3; D is undetermined. This CDR3 contains 16 residues. Trimming cost V 4 bases and J 1 base, with 15 bases left between them. Germline CDR1 SGHAT, CDR2 FQNNGV. CDR3 loop: CASSSRADLRTDTQYF. The DNA of the CDR3 is TGTGCCAGCAGCTCCCGGGCAGACCTACGCACAGATACGCAGTATTTT.

The V gene is TRBV5-4, the J gene TRBJ2-1, with a tentative D call TRBD2 (5 bases). Trimming stripped 0 bases from V and 7 bases from J, with 17 bases between. The CDR3 length is 16 residues. The germline CDR1 and CDR2 sequences are SGHNT and YYREEE (reference sequence). The CDR3 nucleotides read TGTGCCAGCAGCTTGGAGGGCCGGGGTACATATAATGAGCAGTTCTTC. This translates into CASSLEGRGTYNEQFF.